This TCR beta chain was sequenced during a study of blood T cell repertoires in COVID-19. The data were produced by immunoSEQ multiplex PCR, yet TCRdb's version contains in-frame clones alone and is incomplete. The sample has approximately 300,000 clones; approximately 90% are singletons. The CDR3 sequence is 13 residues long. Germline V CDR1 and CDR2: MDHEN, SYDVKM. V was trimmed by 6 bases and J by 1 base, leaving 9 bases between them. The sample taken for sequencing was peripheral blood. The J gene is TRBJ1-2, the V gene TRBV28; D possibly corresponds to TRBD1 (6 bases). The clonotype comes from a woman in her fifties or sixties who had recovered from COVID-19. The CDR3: CASSKGHNYGYTF. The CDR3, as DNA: TGTGCCAGCAGCAAGGGACATAACTATGGCTACACCTTC.